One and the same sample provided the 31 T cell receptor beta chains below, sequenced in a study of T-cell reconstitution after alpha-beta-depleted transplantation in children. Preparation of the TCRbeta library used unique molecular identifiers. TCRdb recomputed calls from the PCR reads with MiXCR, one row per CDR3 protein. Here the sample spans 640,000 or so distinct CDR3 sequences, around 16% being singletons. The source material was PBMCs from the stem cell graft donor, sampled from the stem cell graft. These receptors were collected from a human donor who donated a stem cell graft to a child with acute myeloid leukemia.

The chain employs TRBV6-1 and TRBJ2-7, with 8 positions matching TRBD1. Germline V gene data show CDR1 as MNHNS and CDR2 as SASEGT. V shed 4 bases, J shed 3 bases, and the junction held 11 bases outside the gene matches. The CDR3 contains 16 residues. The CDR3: CASSAHRTGMIYEQYV. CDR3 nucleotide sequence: TGTGCCAGCAGTGCACATAGGACAGGGATGATCTACGAGCAGTACGTC.

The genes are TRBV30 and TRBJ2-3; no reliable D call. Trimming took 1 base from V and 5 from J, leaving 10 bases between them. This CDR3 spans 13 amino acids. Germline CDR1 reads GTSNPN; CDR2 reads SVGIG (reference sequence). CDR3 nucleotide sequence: TGTGCCTGGAGTGGTGCGTTGGGAGATACGCAGTATTTT. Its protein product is CAWSGALGDTQYF.

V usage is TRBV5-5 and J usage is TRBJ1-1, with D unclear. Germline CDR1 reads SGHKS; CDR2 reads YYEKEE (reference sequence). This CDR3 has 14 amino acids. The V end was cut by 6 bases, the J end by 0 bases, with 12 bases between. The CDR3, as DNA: TGTGCCAGCACCCCCCCAAGGGTGAACACTGAAGCTTTCTTT. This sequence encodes CASTPPRVNTEAFF.

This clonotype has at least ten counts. DNA of the CDR3: TGTGCCAGCAGTCCTTCACCAGACCAAGAGACCCAGTACTTC. It is translated as CASSPSPDQETQYF. J is TRBJ2-5 and V is TRBV6-1; no clear D gene. CDR1 and CDR2 (germline): MNHNS, SASEGT. The CDR3 length is 14 residues. The V and J ends lost 5 bases and 0 bases respectively, with 10 bases between them.

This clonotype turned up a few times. The CDR3 is CATSDPRERNTGELFF. Here the CDR3 DNA reads TGTGCCACCAGTGATCCCAGGGAAAGGAACACCGGGGAGCTGTTTTTT. The rearrangement joins TRBV24-1 to TRBJ2-2; a weak D match, TRBD1 (5 bases). With 3 bases removed from V and 1 base from J, the gap between germline ends came to 11 bases. Germline V lookup: CDR1 KGHDR, CDR2 SFDVKD. This CDR3 region has 16 residues.

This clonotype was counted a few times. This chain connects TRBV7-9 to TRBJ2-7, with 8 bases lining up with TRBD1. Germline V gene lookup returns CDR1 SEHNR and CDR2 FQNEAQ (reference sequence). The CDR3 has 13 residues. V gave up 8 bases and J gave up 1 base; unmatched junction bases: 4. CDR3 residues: CASQGQGSYEQYV. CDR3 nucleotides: TGTGCCAGCCAAGGACAGGGTTCCTACGAGCAGTACGTC.

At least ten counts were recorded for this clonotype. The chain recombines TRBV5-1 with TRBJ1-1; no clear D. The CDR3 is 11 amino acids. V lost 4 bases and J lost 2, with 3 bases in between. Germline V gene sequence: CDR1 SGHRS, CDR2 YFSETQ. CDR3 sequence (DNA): TGCGCCAGCAGCGCCAACACTGAAGCTTTCTTT. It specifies CASSANTEAFF.

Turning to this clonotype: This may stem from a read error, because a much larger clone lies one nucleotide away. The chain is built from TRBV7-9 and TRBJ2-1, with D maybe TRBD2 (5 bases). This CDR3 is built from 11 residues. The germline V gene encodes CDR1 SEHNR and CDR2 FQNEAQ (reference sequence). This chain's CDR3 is CASSGNNEPFF. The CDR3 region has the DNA TGTGCCAGCTCGGGGAACAATGAGCCGTTCTTC.

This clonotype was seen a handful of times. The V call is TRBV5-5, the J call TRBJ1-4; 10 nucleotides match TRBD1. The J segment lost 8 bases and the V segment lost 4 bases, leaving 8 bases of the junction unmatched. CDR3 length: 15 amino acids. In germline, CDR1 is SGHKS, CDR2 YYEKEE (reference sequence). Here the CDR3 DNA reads TGTGCCAGCAGCGTGCCCGGACAGGGGGAAGAAAAACTGTTTTTT. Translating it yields CASSVPGQGEEKLFF.

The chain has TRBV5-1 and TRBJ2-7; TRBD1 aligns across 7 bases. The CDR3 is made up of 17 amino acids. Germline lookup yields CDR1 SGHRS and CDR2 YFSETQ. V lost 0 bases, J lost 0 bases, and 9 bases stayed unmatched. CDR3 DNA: TGCGCCAGCAGCTTGGTCGGGGCCGGGACAGCCTCCTACGAGCAGTACTTC. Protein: CASSLVGAGTASYEQYF.

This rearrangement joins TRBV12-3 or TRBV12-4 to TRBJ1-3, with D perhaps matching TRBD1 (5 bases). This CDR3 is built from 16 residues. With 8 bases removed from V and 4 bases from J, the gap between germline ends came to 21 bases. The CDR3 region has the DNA TGTGCCAGCCGAAAACCCTTAGGGCAGGGAGGAAACACCATATATTTT. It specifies CASRKPLGQGGNTIYF.

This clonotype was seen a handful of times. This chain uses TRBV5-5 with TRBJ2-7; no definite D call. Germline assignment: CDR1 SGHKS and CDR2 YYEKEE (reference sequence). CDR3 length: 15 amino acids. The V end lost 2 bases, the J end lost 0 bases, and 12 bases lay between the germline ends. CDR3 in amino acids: CASSLTGGNSYEQYV. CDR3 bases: TGTGCCAGCAGCTTAACGGGCGGTAACTCCTACGAGCAGTACGTC.

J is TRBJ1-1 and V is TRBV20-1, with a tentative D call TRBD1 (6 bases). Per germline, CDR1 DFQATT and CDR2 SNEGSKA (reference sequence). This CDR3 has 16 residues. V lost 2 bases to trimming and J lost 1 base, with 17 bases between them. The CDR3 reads CSARLRGGAANTEAFF. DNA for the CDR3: TGCAGTGCTAGATTAAGAGGGGGGGCTGCGAACACTGAAGCTTTCTTT.

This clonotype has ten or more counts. The CDR3 DNA reads as TGCAGCGTTGGAATCTCTGGGGCCAACGTCCTGACTTTC. It yields the protein CSVGISGANVLTF. The chain combines TRBV29-1 with TRBJ2-6, with D hard to call. Germline V gene lookup returns CDR1 SQVTM and CDR2 ANQGSEA. The CDR3 is 13 residues long. The V end lost 4 bases, the J end lost 0 bases, and 4 bases lay between the germline ends.

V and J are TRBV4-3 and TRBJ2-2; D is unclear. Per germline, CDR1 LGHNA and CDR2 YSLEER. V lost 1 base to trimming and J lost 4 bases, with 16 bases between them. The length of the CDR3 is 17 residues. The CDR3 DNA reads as TGCGCCAGCAGCCAAGGAGTCTCTAGGTTGAGCACCGGGGAGCTGTTTTTT. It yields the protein CASSQGVSRLSTGELFF.

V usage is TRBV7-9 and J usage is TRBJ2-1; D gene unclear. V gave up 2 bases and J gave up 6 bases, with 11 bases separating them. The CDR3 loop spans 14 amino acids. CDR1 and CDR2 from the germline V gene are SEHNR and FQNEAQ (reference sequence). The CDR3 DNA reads TGTGCCAGCAGCTTATCTGTGGCTGCCAATGAGCAGTTCTTC. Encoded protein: CASSLSVAANEQFF.

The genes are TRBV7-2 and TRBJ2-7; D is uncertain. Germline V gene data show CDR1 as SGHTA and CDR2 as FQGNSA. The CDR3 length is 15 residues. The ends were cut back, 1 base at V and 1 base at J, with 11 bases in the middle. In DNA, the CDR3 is TGTGCCAGCAGCTTAGACAGTTCCTTTTCCTACGAGCAGTACTTC. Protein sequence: CASSLDSSFSYEQYF. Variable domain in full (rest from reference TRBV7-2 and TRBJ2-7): GAGVSQSPSNKVTEKGKDVELRCDPISGHTALYWYRQSLGQGLEFLIYFQGNSAPDKSGLPSDRFSAERTGGSVSTLTIQRTQQEDSAVYLCASSLDSSFSYEQYFGPGTRLTVT.

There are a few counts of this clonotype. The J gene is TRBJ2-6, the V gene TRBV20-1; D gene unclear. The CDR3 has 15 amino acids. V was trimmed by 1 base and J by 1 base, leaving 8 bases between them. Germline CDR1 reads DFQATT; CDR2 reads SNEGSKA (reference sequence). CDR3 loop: CSARAGQSGANVLTF. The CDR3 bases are TGCAGTGCTAGAGCTGGCCAATCTGGGGCCAACGTCCTGACTTTC.

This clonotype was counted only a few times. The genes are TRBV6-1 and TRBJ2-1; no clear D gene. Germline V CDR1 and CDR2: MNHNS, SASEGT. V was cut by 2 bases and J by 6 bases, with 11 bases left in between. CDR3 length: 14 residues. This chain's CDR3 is CASSERQTSNEQFF. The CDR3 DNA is TGTGCCAGCAGTGAACGGCAGACCTCCAATGAGCAGTTCTTC.

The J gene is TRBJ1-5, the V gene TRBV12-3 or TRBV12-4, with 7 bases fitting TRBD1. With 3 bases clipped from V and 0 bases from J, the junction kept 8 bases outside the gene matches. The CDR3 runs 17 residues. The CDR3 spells CASSFGTAVHSNQPQHF. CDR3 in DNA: TGTGCCAGCAGTTTTGGGACAGCGGTACATAGCAATCAGCCCCAGCATTTT.

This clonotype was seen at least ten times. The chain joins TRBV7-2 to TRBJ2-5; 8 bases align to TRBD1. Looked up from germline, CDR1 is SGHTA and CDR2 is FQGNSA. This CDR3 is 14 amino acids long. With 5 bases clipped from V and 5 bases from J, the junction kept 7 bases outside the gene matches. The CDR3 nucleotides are TGTGCCAGCAGCCGATCAGGGGGCTGGGAGACCCAGTACTTC. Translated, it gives CASSRSGGWETQYF.

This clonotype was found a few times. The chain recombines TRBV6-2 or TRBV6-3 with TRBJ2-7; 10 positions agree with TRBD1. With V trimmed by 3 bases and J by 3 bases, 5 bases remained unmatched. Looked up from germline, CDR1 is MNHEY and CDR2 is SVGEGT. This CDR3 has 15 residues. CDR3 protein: CASSYHRDRGYEQYF. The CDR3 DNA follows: TGTGCCAGCAGTTATCATCGGGACAGGGGCTACGAGCAGTACTTC.

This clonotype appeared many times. CDR3 sequence: CSARDTGVTTQYF. Here the CDR3 DNA reads TGCAGTGCTAGAGATACAGGGGTGACAACGCAGTATTTT. The chain uses TRBV20-1 and TRBJ2-3, with 7 bases identical to TRBD1. The ends lost 0 bases at V and 9 bases at J; junction bases unmatched: 6. CDR1 and CDR2 from the germline V gene are DFQATT and SNEGSKA (reference sequence). The CDR3 is 13 amino acids.

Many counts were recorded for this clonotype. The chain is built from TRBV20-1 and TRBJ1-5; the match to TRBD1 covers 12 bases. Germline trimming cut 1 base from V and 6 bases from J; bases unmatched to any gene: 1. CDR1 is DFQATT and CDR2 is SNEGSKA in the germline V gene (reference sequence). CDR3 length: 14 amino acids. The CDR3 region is CSARAGQGAQPQHF. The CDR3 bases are TGCAGTGCTAGAGCGGGACAGGGGGCTCAGCCCCAGCATTTT.

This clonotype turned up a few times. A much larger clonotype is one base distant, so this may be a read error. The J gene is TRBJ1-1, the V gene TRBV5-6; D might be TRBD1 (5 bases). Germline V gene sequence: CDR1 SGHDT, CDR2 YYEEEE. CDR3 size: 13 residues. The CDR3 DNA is TGTGCCAGCAGGTTGGTGGGGGGCACTGAAGCTTTCTTT. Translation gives CASRLVGGTEAFF.

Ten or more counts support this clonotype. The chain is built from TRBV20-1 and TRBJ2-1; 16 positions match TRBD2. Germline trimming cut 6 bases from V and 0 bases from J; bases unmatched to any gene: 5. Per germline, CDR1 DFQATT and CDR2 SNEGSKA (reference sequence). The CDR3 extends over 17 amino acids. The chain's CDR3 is CSALGLAGGSSYNEQFF. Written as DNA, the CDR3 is TGCAGTGCCCTGGGACTAGCGGGGGGGAGCTCCTACAATGAGCAGTTCTTC.

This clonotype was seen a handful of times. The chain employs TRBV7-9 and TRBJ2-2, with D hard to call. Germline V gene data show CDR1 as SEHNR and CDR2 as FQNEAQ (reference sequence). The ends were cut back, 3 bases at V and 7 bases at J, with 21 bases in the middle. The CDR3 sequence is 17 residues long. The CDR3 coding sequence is TGTGCCAGCAGCTTGTCAGACTCAGAGGACGTGGGCGGGGAGCTGTTTTTT. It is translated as CASSLSDSEDVGGELFF.

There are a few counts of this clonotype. Here the CDR3 reads CSASSSGAGPGELFF. DNA of the CDR3: TGCAGTGCTAGTAGTTCGGGCGCGGGTCCCGGGGAGCTGTTTTTT. J is TRBJ2-2 and V is TRBV20-1; perhaps TRBD2 as D (5 bases). The CDR3 is 15 amino acids. From germline, CDR1 is DFQATT and CDR2 SNEGSKA (reference sequence). V dropped 3 bases and J dropped 6 bases, with 17 bases sitting between them.

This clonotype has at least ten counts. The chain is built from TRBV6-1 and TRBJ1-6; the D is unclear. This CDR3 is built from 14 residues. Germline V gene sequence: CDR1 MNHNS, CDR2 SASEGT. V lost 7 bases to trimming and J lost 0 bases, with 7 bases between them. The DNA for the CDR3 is TGTGCCAGCACTCGTAGCTCCTATAATTCACCCCTCCACTTT. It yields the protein CASTRSSYNSPLHF.

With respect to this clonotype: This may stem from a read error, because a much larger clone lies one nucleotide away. The CDR3 bases are TGTGCCACCAGCAGAGATACCGGGGAGCCGTTTTTT. Protein: CATSRDTGEPFF. The V call is TRBV15, the J call TRBJ2-2, with a possible D match to TRBD2 (5 bases). Germline V gives CDR1 LNHNV, CDR2 YYDKDF (reference sequence). CDR3 length: 12 amino acids.

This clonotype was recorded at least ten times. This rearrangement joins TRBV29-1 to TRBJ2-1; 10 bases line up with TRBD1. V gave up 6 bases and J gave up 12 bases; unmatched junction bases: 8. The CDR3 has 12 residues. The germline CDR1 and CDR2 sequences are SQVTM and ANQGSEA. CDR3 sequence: CSVATGTGVQFF. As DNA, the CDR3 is TGCAGCGTAGCGACCGGGACAGGGGTGCAGTTCTTC.